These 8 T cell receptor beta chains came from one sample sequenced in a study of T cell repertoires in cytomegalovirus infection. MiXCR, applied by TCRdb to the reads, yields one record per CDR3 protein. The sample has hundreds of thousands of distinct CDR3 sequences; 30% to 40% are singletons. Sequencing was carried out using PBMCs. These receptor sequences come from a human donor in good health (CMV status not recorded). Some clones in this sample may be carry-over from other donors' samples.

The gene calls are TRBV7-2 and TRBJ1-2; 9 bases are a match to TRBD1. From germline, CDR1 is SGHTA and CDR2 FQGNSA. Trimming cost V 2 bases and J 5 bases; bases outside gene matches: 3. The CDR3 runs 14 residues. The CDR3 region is CASSLSGTGYGYTF. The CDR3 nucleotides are TGTGCCAGCAGCTTATCAGGGACAGGGTATGGCTACACCTTC.

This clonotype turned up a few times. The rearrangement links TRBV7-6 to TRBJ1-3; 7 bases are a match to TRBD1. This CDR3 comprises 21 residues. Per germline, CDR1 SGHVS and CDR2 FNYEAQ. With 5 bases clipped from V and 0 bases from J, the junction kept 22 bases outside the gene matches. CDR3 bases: TGTGCCAGCAGCACCCCGTCGGGGACAGAGGCCCCGGGAAGCTCTGGAAACACCATATATTTT. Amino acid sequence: CASSTPSGTEAPGSSGNTIYF.

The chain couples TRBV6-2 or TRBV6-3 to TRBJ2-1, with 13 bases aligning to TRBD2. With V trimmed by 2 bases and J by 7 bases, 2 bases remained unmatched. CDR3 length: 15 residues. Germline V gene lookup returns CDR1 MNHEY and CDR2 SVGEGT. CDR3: CASSYETSGGNEQFF. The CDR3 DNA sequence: TGTGCCAGCAGTTACGAGACTAGCGGGGGGAATGAGCAGTTCTTC.

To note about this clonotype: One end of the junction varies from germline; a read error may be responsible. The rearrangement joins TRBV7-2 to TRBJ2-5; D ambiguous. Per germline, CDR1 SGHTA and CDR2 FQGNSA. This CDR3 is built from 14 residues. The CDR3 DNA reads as TGTGCCAGGAGCTTAATTAGTCGCTCTGAGACCCAGTACTTC. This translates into CARSLISRSETQYF.

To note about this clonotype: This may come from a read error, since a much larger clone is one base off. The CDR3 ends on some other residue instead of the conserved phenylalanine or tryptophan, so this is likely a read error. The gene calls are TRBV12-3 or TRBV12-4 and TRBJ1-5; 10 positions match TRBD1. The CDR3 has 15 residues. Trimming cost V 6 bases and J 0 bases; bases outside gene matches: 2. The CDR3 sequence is CASSRTGGSNQPQHL. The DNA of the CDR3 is TGTGCCAGCAGCCGGACAGGGGGTAGCAATCAGCCCCAGCATTTG.

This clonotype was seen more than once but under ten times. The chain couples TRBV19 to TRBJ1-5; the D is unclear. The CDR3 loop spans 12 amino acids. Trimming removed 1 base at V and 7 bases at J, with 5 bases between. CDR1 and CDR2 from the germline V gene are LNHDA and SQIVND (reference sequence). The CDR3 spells CASSIVGQPQHF. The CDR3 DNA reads TGTGCCAGTAGTATAGTAGGACAGCCCCAGCATTTT.

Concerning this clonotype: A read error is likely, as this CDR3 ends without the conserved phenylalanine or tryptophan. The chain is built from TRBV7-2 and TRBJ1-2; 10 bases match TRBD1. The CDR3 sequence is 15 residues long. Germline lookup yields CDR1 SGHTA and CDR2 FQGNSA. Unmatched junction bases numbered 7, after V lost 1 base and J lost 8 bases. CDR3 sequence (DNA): TGTGCCAGCAGCTTAGTCAGGACAGGGGGAAAGGGCTACACCTGC. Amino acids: CASSLVRTGGKGYTC.

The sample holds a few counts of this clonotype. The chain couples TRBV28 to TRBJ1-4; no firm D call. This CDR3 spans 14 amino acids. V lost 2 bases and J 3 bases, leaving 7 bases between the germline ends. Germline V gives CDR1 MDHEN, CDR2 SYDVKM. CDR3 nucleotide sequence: TGTGCCAGCAGTTTACTACCGGCTAATGAAAAACTGTTTTTT. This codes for CASSLLPANEKLFF.